This T cell receptor (beta chain) was documented in a study of blood T cell repertoires in COVID-19 (TCRdb year 2020). For context, the study as a whole: Collaborator samples came from the United States, Italy and Spain and covered acute and convalescent phases of COVID-19. The material from the prospective study consisted of cDNA or gDNA derived from T cells, B-cell-depleted T cells, or PBMCs. Deeply sampled blood TCRbeta repertoires from subjects exposed to, actively infected with, or recovered from COVID-19 were included in the dataset. The repertoires were released in a freely available public database meant as a resource for research on the immune response to SARS-CoV-2. The samples were drawn from the first 160 participants of the ongoing ImmuneRACE study and from some 1,300 subjects provided by 6 global collaborators. Sample metadata almost always included a de-identified subject ID, COVID-19 status, age in years and sex. Where available, HLA class I and class II types were obtained from metadata supplied by the sample provider rather than from assay-based typing. What the work shows at the level of the full study, not this receptor alone: The quantity of clinical and demographic metadata differed by source and by participant and was supplied without curation.

Whole blood was collected in K2EDTA tubes by collaborating institutions according to the institutions' own protocols. For TCRbeta analysis, collaborator samples were shipped as frozen whole blood, as isolated PBMCs, or as DNA extracted from either sample type. This clone has only one observation. No antigen is known for it. Base qualities are not at hand, and no much larger clone is one base apart. TCRbeta CDR3 regions were amplified from genomic DNA by means of the immunoSEQ Assay, a bias-controlled multiplex PCR. As for the original processing: The number of nucleated cells in each sample was estimated from the amplification of reference gene primers within the assay. Sequence reads were collapsed and filtered to measure the absolute abundance of every unique TCRbeta CDR3 rearrangement. For each sample, productive Simpson clonality was calculated as the square root of Simpson's diversity index across productive rearrangements. In TCRdb, the immuneACCESS table is reduced to in-frame sequences with V and J assigned. These tables do not hold every clone; where another copy was compared, an unresolved V gene accounts for under half, and the others remain unexplained. V and J calls and clone size are those listed in that table; D and trimming were worked out from the DNA. The sample has 45,000 to 60,000 clones on record, approximately 87% of them singletons. The top ten clones comprise over 9.5% of the sample.

V loses 0 bases of germline sequence and J loses 5 bases, and the interval between the two ends is 14 bases. CDR3 length: 15 amino acids, cysteine to phenylalanine. The only DNA kept is the CDR3, 45 bases in frame from the first base. CDR1 and CDR2 were assigned from the germline V gene as SGHRS and YFSETQ. The sequencing input was peripheral blood. In this chain, TRBV5-1 is recombined with TRBJ1-1, with TRBD1 perhaps the D gene, on 6 matching bases. The receptor's source is a human donor in a cohort sampled during active COVID-19. The CDR3: CASSLGGRGWTEAFF. The DNA reads as follows: TGCGCCAGCAGCTTGGGGGGGCGAGGGTGGACTGAAGCTTTCTTT.